The 15 T cell receptor beta chains listed next were all sequenced from one sample in a study of beta chain features in type 1 diabetes. Sequencing targeted expressed TCRB transcripts, as all isolated RNA had been reverse transcribed. Sequenced by immunoSEQ multiplex PCR; TCRdb stores in-frame clones only, minus some. The sample yields around 19,000 clones, 50% seen once. The sample was stem cell memory CD4+ T cells from blood. The receptors were sampled from a man between 18 and 35 years old in good health.

The chain employs TRBV15 and TRBJ2-3, with D maybe TRBD2 (5 bases). Germline V gene lookup returns CDR1 LNHNV and CDR2 YYDKDF (reference sequence). V was clipped by 5 bases and J by 8 bases, with 8 bases between them. CDR3 length: 11 amino acids. The CDR3 DNA sequence: TGTGCCACCAGCGAGGGTGGTACGCAGTATTTT. Protein: CATSEGGTQYF. The full variable domain, with the rest looked up from reference TRBV15 and TRBJ2-3, is DAMVIQNPRYQVTQFGKPVTLSCSQTLNHNVMYWYQQKSSQAPKLLFHYYDKDFNNEADTPDNFQSRRPNTSFCFLDIRSPGLGDTAMYLCATSEGGTQYFGPGTRLTVL.

This clone was picked up one time. The chain uses TRBV2 and TRBJ2-7; 7 bases match TRBD2. The CDR3 loop spans 14 amino acids. Germline CDR1 is SNHLY and CDR2 is FYNNEI. Trimming took 6 bases from V and 7 from J; bases not matched to a gene: 12. The CDR3 loop is CASRPRAGAGEQYF. In DNA, the CDR3 is TGTGCCAGCAGACCCCGGGCAGGAGCGGGGGAGCAGTACTTC.

The chain recombines TRBV7-8 with TRBJ2-3; TRBD1 is a possible D gene (6 bases). V was shortened by 5 bases and J by 2 bases, with 14 bases between the two germline ends. The CDR3 is made up of 15 amino acids. Germline assignment: CDR1 SGHVS and CDR2 FQNEAQ. The CDR3 coding sequence is TGTGCCAGCAGCGCGACAGGCGGGCTCACAGATACGCAGTATTTT. Translating it yields CASSATGGLTDTQYF.

The chain links TRBV9 to TRBJ2-3; 8 bases match TRBD2. Losses at the gene ends were 0 bases for V and 4 bases for J; bases not matched to a gene: 10. Germline V gene sequence: CDR1 SGDLS, CDR2 YYNGEE. The CDR3 extends over 17 amino acids. CDR3 in amino acids: CASSVEIPGGPSDTQYF. The CDR3 DNA reads as TGTGCCAGCAGCGTAGAGATCCCGGGAGGGCCCTCAGATACGCAGTATTTT.

This clone has only a few counts. This chain connects TRBV28 to TRBJ2-7; 13 bases are shared with TRBD2. CDR1 is MDHEN and CDR2 is SYDVKM in the germline V gene. This CDR3 is built from 14 residues. With 8 bases clipped from V and 3 bases from J, the junction kept 4 bases outside the gene matches. CDR3 loop: CASPGLAGVYEQYF. In nucleotides, the CDR3 is TGTGCCAGCCCCGGACTAGCGGGAGTCTACGAGCAGTACTTC.

This clone was seen only once. The chain carries TRBV30 and TRBJ1-5; D not resolved. Per germline, CDR1 GTSNPN and CDR2 SVGIG (reference sequence). The CDR3 runs 16 residues. V gave up 0 bases and J gave up 0 bases, with 12 bases separating them. CDR3 amino acids: CAWSVQLADSNQPQHF. The CDR3 region has the DNA TGTGCCTGGAGTGTACAATTGGCGGATAGCAATCAGCCCCAGCATTTT.

The chain recombines TRBV4-1 with TRBJ1-1, with TRBD1 matching over 9 bases. This CDR3 is built from 16 residues. Looked up from germline, CDR1 is MGHRA and CDR2 is YSYEKL. Losses at the gene ends were 6 bases for V and 5 bases for J; bases not matched to a gene: 13. The CDR3 nucleotides read TGCGCCAGCAGACCCCCGGGACAGGGACGGGTTACTGAAGCTTTCTTT. Amino acid sequence: CASRPPGQGRVTEAFF.

The V gene is TRBV7-2, the J gene TRBJ2-2; 8 bases agree with TRBD2. The CDR3 runs to 15 residues. Trimming removed 7 bases from V and 3 bases from J; junction bases left unmatched: 7. Looked up from germline, CDR1 is SGHTA and CDR2 is FQGNSA. The CDR3 DNA follows: TGTGCCAGCAACCCCCTCGGGGGGGACACCGGGGAGCTGTTTTTT. This gives the protein CASNPLGGDTGELFF.

The chain links TRBV7-3 to TRBJ2-2; 11 nucleotides match TRBD2. Germline CDR1 reads SGHTA; CDR2 reads FQGTGA. The CDR3 totals 14 residues. With V trimmed by 6 bases and J by 4 bases, 1 base remained unmatched. Here the CDR3 DNA reads TGTGCCAGCAGGACTAGCGGGATCACCGGGGAGCTGTTTTTT. This codes for CASRTSGITGELFF.

The gene calls are TRBV7-2 and TRBJ1-4; no clear D. In germline, CDR1 is SGHTA, CDR2 FQGNSA. The CDR3 runs 14 residues. Trimming took off 1 base at V and 7 bases at J, with 10 bases between the two ends. The CDR3: CASSLELRGEKLFF. CDR3 coding DNA: TGTGCCAGCAGCTTAGAGTTGCGGGGTGAAAAACTGTTTTTT.

This clone turned up a few times. V and J are TRBV7-6 and TRBJ2-2; D might be TRBD1 (5 bases). There are 15 residues in the CDR3. CDR1 and CDR2 from the germline V gene are SGHVS and FNYEAQ. V was clipped by 1 base and J by 3 bases, with 9 bases between them. In DNA form, the CDR3 reads TGTGCCAGCAGCTTAGACAGGCCCGACACCGGGGAGCTGTTTTTT. It encodes CASSLDRPDTGELFF.

The chain joins TRBV9 to TRBJ1-5; D unclear. This CDR3 comprises 15 residues. In germline, CDR1 is SGDLS, CDR2 YYNGEE. V gave up 3 bases and J gave up 1 base, with 11 bases separating them. CDR3 region: CASSASGGSNQPQHF. The CDR3 region has the DNA TGTGCCAGCAGCGCCAGCGGAGGGAGCAATCAGCCCCAGCATTTT. Combining the CDR3 with reference TRBV9 and TRBJ1-5 gives the whole variable domain DSGVTQTPKHLITATGQRVTLRCSPRSGDLSVYWYQQSLDQGLQFLIQYYNGEERAKGNILERFSAQQFPDLHSELNLSSLELGDSALYFCASSASGGSNQPQHFGDGTRLSIL.

This clone showed up just a few times. The CDR3 DNA reads TGCGCCAGCGGCCCCGTTGCCCCCGAGCAGTACTTC. Its protein product is CASGPVAPEQYF. This chain links TRBV10-2 with TRBJ2-7; no firm D call. CDR1 is WSHSY and CDR2 is SAAADI in the germline V gene. V lost 8 bases to trimming and J lost 6 bases, with 14 bases between them. This CDR3 has 12 residues.

V usage is TRBV2 and J usage is TRBJ2-7; TRBD1 matches at 10 bases. Per the germline V gene, CDR1 is SNHLY and CDR2 is FYNNEI. Unmatched junction bases numbered 7, after V lost 1 base and J lost 4 bases. This CDR3 has 16 residues. The CDR3 sequence: CASSEGSPGQGYEQYF. The CDR3 region has the DNA TGTGCCAGCAGTGAAGGCTCCCCGGGACAGGGGTACGAGCAGTACTTC.

This clone was seen a single time. V usage is TRBV2 and J usage is TRBJ1-1, with D uncertain. In germline, CDR1 is SNHLY, CDR2 FYNNEI. The CDR3 is made up of 10 amino acids. Trimming pared 9 bases from V and 2 bases from J, leaving 4 bases between. CDR3 loop: CASLNTEAFF. DNA of the CDR3: TGTGCCAGTTTAAACACTGAAGCTTTCTTT.